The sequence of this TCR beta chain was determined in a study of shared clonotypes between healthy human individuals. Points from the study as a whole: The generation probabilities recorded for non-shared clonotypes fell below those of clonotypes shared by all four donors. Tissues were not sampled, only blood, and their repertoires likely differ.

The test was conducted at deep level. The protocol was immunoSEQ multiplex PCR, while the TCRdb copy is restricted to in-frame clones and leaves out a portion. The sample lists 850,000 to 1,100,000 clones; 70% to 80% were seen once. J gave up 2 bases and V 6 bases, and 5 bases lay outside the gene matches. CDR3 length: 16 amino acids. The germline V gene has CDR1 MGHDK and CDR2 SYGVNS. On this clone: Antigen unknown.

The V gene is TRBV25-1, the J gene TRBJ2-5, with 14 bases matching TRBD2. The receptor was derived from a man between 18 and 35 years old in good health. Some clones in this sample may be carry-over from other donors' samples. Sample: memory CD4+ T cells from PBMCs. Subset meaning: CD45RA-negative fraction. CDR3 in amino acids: CASRTSGRAAQETQYF. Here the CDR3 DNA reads TGTGCCAGCAGGACTAGCGGGAGGGCCGCGCAAGAGACCCAGTACTTC.